Below, 24 T cell receptor beta chains from the same sample are listed, as sequenced in a study of T-cell reconstitution after alpha-beta-depleted transplantation in children. Unique molecular identifiers were incorporated into the prepared TCRbeta library. One entry per CDR3 protein, called by TCRdb with MiXCR from the PCR reads. This sample yields almost 600,000 distinct CDR3 sequences, of which more than 20% are seen a single time; less than 40% belongs to the top ten. The source material was PBMCs, sampled before TCRalphabeta/CD19-depleted stem cell transplant. Every receptor here comes from a boy under two years old with Wiskott-Aldrich syndrome, due to receive a stem cell transplant.

This chain connects TRBV7-3 to TRBJ2-2; D unclear. Trimming removed 5 bases at V and 3 bases at J, with 7 bases between. CDR3 length equals 13 residues. Germline loops: CDR1 SGHTA, CDR2 FQGTGA. The CDR3, as DNA: TGTGCCAGCAGCCGGACGGACACCGGGGAGCTGTTTTTT. Its translation is CASSRTDTGELFF.

The chain carries TRBV20-1 and TRBJ2-1; 10 bases are shared with TRBD2. V lost 1 base to trimming and J lost 7 bases; unmatched junction nucleotides: 10. The germline V gene encodes CDR1 DFQATT and CDR2 SNEGSKA (reference sequence). CDR3 length equals 16 residues. The CDR3 protein is CSARGGASGSLNEQFF. CDR3 in DNA: TGCAGTGCTAGAGGTGGGGCTAGCGGGAGTTTAAATGAGCAGTTCTTC.

This clonotype has a handful of counts. The rearrangement links TRBV12-3 or TRBV12-4 to TRBJ1-2; 7 bases align to TRBD1. Trimming cost V 6 bases and J 3 bases; bases outside gene matches: 10. This CDR3 has 15 residues. CDR3 residues: CASSERTGWDYGYTF. The CDR3 nucleotides read TGTGCCAGCAGCGAGAGGACAGGCTGGGACTATGGCTACACCTTC.

The chain joins TRBV20-1 to TRBJ1-2; D is unclear. V was trimmed by 5 bases and J by 7 bases, leaving 5 bases between them. The CDR3 has 9 residues. Germline CDR1 and CDR2: DFQATT and SNEGSKA (reference sequence). This chain's CDR3 is CSADGGYTF. In DNA form, the CDR3 reads TGCAGTGCTGACGGTGGCTACACCTTC.

This clonotype was observed a handful of times. The chain combines TRBV20-1 with TRBJ2-7; TRBD2 aligns across 7 bases. Germline V gene data show CDR1 as DFQATT and CDR2 as SNEGSKA (reference sequence). The junction had 3 bases not matched to a gene; V was cut back by 1 base and J by 0 bases. The CDR3 loop spans 14 amino acids. CDR3 sequence (DNA): TGCAGTGCTAGAGCGGGAGGTAACTCCTACGAGCAGTACTTC. Translating gives CSARAGGNSYEQYF.

This rearrangement joins TRBV27 to TRBJ2-7; D is possibly TRBD2 (6 bases). The CDR3 consists of 14 residues. V was cut by 2 bases and J by 0 bases, with 8 bases left in between. The germline V gene encodes CDR1 MNHEY and CDR2 SMNVEV (reference sequence). The CDR3 region has the DNA TGTGCCAGCAGTTTACTAGCGAACTCCTACGAGCAGTACTTC. Encoded protein: CASSLLANSYEQYF.

The chain employs TRBV5-1 and TRBJ2-7; 9 nucleotides agree with TRBD1. V shed 4 bases and J 6 bases; nucleotides not matched to a gene: 8. Germline V CDR1 and CDR2: SGHRS, YFSETQ. The CDR3 length is 14 residues. CDR3 bases: TGCGCCAGCAGCCAAGGACAGGGGTTGGGCGAGCAGTACTTC. It codes for CASSQGQGLGEQYF.

This clonotype showed up just a few times. The rearrangement uses TRBV20-1 and TRBJ2-7; TRBD1 matches 8 bases. Germline lookup yields CDR1 DFQATT and CDR2 SNEGSKA (reference sequence). The CDR3 runs 13 residues. J lost 2 bases, V lost 7 bases, and 7 bases had no gene match. In nucleotides, the CDR3 is TGCAGTGGGAGGGACAGGTCACCCTACGAGCAGTACTTC. It codes for CSGRDRSPYEQYF.

The genes are TRBV19 and TRBJ2-1; D is ambiguous. Germline V gene data show CDR1 as LNHDA and CDR2 as SQIVND (reference sequence). Deletions cut 5 bases from V and 2 bases from J, with 16 bases between. The CDR3 sequence is 16 residues long. Here the CDR3 reads CASSRRRLQTYNEQFF. CDR3 coding DNA: TGTGCCAGTAGTCGCCGACGTCTCCAAACCTACAATGAGCAGTTCTTC.

The chain links TRBV20-1 to TRBJ2-7, with 9 bases that match TRBD1. This CDR3 region has 15 residues. After removal of 0 bases from V and 6 bases from J, the junction contained 9 bases not matched to a gene. Germline lookup yields CDR1 DFQATT and CDR2 SNEGSKA (reference sequence). The CDR3 protein is CSAREPGQGLVEQYF. The CDR3 DNA reads TGCAGTGCTAGAGAACCCGGACAGGGGTTGGTCGAGCAGTACTTC.

The table lists this clonotype with a few counts. J is TRBJ2-1 and V is TRBV12-3 or TRBV12-4, with 10 nucleotides matching TRBD2. J lost 9 bases, V lost 1 base, and 12 bases had no gene match. This CDR3 contains 17 residues. DNA for the CDR3: TGTGCCAGCAGTTTAGTAGGCGGACTAGCGGTTAGGGGTGAGCAGTTCTTC. It is translated as CASSLVGGLAVRGEQFF.

The chain joins TRBV5-1 to TRBJ2-7, with 13 positions matching TRBD2. The CDR3 has 15 amino acids. Germline values: CDR1 SGHRS, CDR2 YFSETQ. With V trimmed by 4 bases and J by 7 bases, 8 bases remained unmatched. The CDR3 nucleotides are TGCGCCAGCAGCCAAGGGACTAGCGGGAAAGGTGAGCAGTACTTC. Encoded protein: CASSQGTSGKGEQYF.

The chain links TRBV6-1 to TRBJ1-3, with a tentative D call TRBD1 (5 bases). The V gene lost 3 bases and the J gene lost 0 bases, with 6 bases spanning the gap. The CDR3 has 14 amino acids. CDR1 is MNHNS and CDR2 is SASEGT in the germline V gene. The CDR3 DNA reads as TGTGCCAGCAGTGATGACAGCTCTGGAAACACCATATATTTT. Its translation is CASSDDSSGNTIYF.

The sample holds a few counts of this clonotype. The CDR3 loop is CASSYPVGGGPSDEQYF. DNA for the CDR3: TGTGCCAGCAGTTACCCTGTGGGCGGGGGTCCGAGCGACGAGCAGTACTTC. V is TRBV6-5 and J is TRBJ2-7; 7 bases match TRBD2. The ends lost 2 bases at V and 5 bases at J; junction bases unmatched: 15. Looked up from germline, CDR1 is MNHEY and CDR2 is SVGAGI. The CDR3 length is 17 residues.

Only a few counts were recorded for this clonotype. This chain joins TRBV7-9 and TRBJ1-1; D unclear. The CDR3 sequence is 12 residues long. V gave up 5 bases and J gave up 6 bases, with 10 bases separating them. Germline V gene sequence: CDR1 SEHNR, CDR2 FQNEAQ (reference sequence). CDR3 sequence: CASSVGSAEAFF. Here the CDR3 DNA reads TGTGCCAGCAGCGTAGGGTCAGCTGAAGCTTTCTTT.

This clonotype was counted between two and nine times. The chain joins TRBV10-3 to TRBJ2-5; D may match TRBD1 or TRBD2 (6 bases each). The CDR3 has 14 amino acids. In germline, CDR1 is ENHRY, CDR2 SYGVKD. Trimming removed 3 bases at V and 4 bases at J, with 12 bases between. DNA of the CDR3: TGTGCCATCAGTGACCGTCGGGGGCCAGAGACCCAGTACTTC. Translation: CAISDRRGPETQYF.

This clonotype was observed a handful of times. The V call is TRBV18, the J call TRBJ1-4; D gene uncertain. CDR3 length equals 15 residues. Per the germline V gene, CDR1 is KGHSH and CDR2 is LQKENI. The V end was cut by 3 bases, the J end by 4 bases, with 12 bases between. The DNA of the CDR3 is TGTGCCAGCTCACCCCCCGGGCCGAATAATGAAAAACTGTTTTTT. Translated: CASSPPGPNNEKLFF.

The chain recombines TRBV20-1 with TRBJ1-5; D is ambiguous. This CDR3 has 14 residues. V was clipped by 3 bases and J by 5 bases, with 14 bases between them. CDR1 and CDR2 (germline): DFQATT, SNEGSKA (reference sequence). The CDR3 nucleotides are TGCAGTGCTAGGGCTCAGGTTGGGTATCAGCCCCAGCATTTT. Translation gives CSARAQVGYQPQHF.

This sequence joins TRBV7-2 and TRBJ2-3; the D is unclear. Germline V gives CDR1 SGHTA, CDR2 FQGNSA. Trimming took off 2 bases at V and 2 bases at J, with 17 bases between the two ends. The CDR3 extends over 17 amino acids. This CDR3 reads CASSLLFSPYPTDTQYF. The CDR3 nucleotides are TGTGCCAGCAGCTTACTGTTCTCGCCGTACCCCACAGATACGCAGTATTTT.

This clonotype showed up just a few times. The rearrangement joins TRBV5-8 to TRBJ2-3, with D perhaps TRBD2 (5 bases). V lost 7 bases and J lost 6, with 12 bases in between. This CDR3 has 12 amino acids. Germline V gene lookup returns CDR1 SGHTS and CDR2 YDEGEE. This chain's CDR3 is CASGTSFDTQYF. DNA for the CDR3: TGTGCCAGCGGAACTAGTTTCGATACGCAGTATTTT. The full variable domain, completed using reference TRBV5-8 and TRBJ2-3, is EAGVTQSPTHLIKTRGQQATLRCSPISGHTSVYWYQQALGLGLQFLLWYDEGEERNRGNFPPRFSGRQFPNYSSELNVNALELEDSALYLCASGTSFDTQYFGPGTRLTVL.

This clonotype has a handful of counts. The chain employs TRBV29-1 and TRBJ1-4; 8 bases are a match to TRBD1. After removal of 4 bases from V and 3 bases from J, the junction contained 1 base not matched to a gene. In germline, CDR1 is SQVTM, CDR2 ANQGSEA. CDR3 length equals 13 residues. CDR3 region: CSVGQGSNEKLFF. The CDR3 DNA reads TGCAGCGTTGGACAGGGGTCTAATGAAAAACTGTTTTTT. Full variable domain (rest looked up from reference TRBV29-1 and TRBJ1-4): SAVISQKPSRDICQRGTSLTIQCQVDSQVTMMFWYRQQPGQSLTLIATANQGSEATYESGFVIDKFPISRPNLTFSTLTVSNMSPEDSSIYLCSVGQGSNEKLFFGSGTQLSVL.

This clonotype was observed once. This chain connects TRBV5-1 to TRBJ2-6; D is undetermined. The CDR3 runs 15 residues. Germline CDR1 is SGHRS and CDR2 is YFSETQ. Trimming left V 2 bases short and J 1 base short, with 7 bases between. The CDR3 loop reads CASSFYQSGANVLTF. DNA for the CDR3: TGCGCCAGCAGCTTCTACCAGTCTGGGGCCAACGTCCTGACTTTC.

This clonotype has only one observation. The chain carries TRBV7-2 and TRBJ2-2; tentative D call: TRBD1 (5 bases). V was cut by 3 bases and J by 6 bases, with 17 bases left in between. Germline assignment: CDR1 SGHTA and CDR2 FQGNSA. This CDR3 spans 16 amino acids. In DNA form, the CDR3 reads TGTGCCAGCAGCTTTTCCGGGCTCCTCAGGGCCGGGGAGCTGTTTTTT. Translation: CASSFSGLLRAGELFF.

This clonotype was seen more than once but under ten times. The CDR3 region is CASSLGFGNTGELFF. The CDR3 nucleotides read TGTGCCAGCAGCTTAGGGTTCGGGAACACCGGGGAGCTGTTTTTT. The genes are TRBV7-8 and TRBJ2-2; the D is unclear. Germline-derived CDR1 and CDR2 are SGHVS and FQNEAQ. V was clipped by 1 base and J by 1 base, with 7 bases between them. The CDR3 totals 15 residues.